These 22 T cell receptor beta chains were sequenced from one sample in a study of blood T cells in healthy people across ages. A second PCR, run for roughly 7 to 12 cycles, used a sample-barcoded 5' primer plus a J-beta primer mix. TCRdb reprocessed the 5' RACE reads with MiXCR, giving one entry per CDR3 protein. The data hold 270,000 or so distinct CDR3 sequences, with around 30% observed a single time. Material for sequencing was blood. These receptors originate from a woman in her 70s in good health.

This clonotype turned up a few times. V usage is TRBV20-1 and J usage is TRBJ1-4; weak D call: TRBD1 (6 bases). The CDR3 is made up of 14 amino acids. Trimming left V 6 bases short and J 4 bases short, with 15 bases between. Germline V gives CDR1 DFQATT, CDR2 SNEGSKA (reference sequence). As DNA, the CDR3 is TGCAGTGCCGATGAGGGGGGGTTTAATGAAAAACTGTTTTTT. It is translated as CSADEGGFNEKLFF.

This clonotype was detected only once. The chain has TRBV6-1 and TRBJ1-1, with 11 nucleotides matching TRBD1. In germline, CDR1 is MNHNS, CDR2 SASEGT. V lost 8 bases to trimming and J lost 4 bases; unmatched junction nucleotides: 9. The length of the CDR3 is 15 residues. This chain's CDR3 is CASGRTGGAGTEAFF. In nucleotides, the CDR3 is TGTGCCAGCGGTAGGACAGGGGGCGCGGGCACTGAAGCTTTCTTT.

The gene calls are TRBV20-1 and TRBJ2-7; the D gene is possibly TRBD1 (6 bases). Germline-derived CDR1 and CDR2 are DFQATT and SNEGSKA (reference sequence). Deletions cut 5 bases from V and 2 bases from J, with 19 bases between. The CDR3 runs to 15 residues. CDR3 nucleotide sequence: TGCAGTGCTGGTGGGGGCCCTGAAGCACCCTACGAGCAGTACTTC. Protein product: CSAGGGPEAPYEQYF.

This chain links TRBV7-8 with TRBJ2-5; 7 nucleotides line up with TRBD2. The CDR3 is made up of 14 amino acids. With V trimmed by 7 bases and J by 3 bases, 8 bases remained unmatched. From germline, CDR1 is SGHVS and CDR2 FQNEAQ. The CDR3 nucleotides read TGTGCCAGCACAAGGACTAGTAATAAAGAGACCCAGTACTTC. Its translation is CASTRTSNKETQYF.

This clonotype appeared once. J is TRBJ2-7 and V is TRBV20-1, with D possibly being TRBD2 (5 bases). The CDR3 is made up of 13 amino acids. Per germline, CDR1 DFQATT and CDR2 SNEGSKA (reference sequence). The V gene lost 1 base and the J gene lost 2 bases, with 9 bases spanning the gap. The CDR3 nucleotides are TGCAGTGCTAGAGCGAGGGTGCCCTACGAGCAGTACTTC. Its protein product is CSARARVPYEQYF.

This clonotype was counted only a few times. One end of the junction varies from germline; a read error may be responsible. In DNA, the CDR3 is TGCAGCGTTGAAGAACCAGGGCTAGAGACCCGGTACTTC. Translating gives CSVEEPGLETRYF. This chain uses TRBV29-1 with TRBJ2-5; weak D call: TRBD1 (5 bases). Germline V CDR1 and CDR2: SQVTM, ANQGSEA. The CDR3 extends over 13 amino acids. The full variable domain, its missing parts supplied by reference TRBV29-1 and TRBJ2-5, is SAVISQKPSRDICQRGTSLTIQCQVDSQVTMMFWYRQQPGQSLTLIATANQGSEATYESGFVIDKFPISRPNLTFSTLTVSNMSPEDSSIYLCSVEEPGLETRYFGPGTRLLVL.

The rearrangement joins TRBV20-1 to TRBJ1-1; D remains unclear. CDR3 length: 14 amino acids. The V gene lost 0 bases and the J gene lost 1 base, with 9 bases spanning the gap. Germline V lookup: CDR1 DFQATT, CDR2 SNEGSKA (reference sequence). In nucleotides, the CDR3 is TGCAGTGCTAGAGATTCCAGGTCGAACACTGAAGCTTTCTTT. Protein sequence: CSARDSRSNTEAFF.

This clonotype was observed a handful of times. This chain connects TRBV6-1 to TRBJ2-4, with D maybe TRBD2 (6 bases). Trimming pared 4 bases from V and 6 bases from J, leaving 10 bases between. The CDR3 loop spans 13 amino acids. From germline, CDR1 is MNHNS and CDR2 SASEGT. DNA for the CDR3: TGTGCCAGCAGTGTTCCGGGGGTAAACATTCAGTACTTC. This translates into CASSVPGVNIQYF.

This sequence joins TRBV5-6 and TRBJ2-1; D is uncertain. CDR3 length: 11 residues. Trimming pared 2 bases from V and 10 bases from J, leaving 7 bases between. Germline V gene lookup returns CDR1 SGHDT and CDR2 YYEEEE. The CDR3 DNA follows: TGTGCCAGCAGCTTTAACACAGAGCAGTTCTTC. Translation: CASSFNTEQFF.

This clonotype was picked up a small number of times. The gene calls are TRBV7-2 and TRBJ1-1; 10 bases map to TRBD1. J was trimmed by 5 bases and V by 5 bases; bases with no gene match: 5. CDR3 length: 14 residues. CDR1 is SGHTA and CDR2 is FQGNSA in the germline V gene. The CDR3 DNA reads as TGTGCCAGCAGCACGGACAGGGGGGGAACTGAAGCTTTCTTT. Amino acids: CASSTDRGGTEAFF.

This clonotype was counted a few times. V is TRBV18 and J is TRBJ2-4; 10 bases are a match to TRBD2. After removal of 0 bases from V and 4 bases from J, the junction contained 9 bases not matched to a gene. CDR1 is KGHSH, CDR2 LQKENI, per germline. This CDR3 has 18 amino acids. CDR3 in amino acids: CASSPPGTSAITKNIQYF. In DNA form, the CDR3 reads TGTGCCAGCTCACCACCCGGGACTAGCGCAATAACTAAAAACATTCAGTACTTC.

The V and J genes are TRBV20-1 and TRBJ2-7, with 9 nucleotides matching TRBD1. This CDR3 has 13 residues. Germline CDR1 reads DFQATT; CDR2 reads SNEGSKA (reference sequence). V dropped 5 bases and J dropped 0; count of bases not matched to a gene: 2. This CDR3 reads CSAQTGGSYEQYF. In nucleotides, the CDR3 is TGCAGTGCTCAGACAGGGGGCTCCTACGAGCAGTACTTC.

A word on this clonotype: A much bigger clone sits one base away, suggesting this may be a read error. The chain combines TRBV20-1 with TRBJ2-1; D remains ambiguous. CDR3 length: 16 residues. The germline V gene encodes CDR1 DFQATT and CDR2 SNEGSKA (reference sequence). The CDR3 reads CSARVIGSSSYNGQFF. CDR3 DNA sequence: TGCAGTGCTAGAGTGATCGGATCGAGCTCCTACAATGGGCAGTTCTTC.

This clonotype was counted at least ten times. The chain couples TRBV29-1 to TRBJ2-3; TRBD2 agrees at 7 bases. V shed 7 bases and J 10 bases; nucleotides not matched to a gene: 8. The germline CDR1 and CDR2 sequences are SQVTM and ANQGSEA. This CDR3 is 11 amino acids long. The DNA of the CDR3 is TGCAGCGCTGAGAGACGGGAGGCGCAGTATTTT. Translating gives CSAERREAQYF.

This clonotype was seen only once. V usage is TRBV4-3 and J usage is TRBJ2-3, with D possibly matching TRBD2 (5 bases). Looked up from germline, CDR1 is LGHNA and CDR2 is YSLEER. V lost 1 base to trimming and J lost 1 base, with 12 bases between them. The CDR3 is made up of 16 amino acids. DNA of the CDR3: TGCGCCAGCAGCCAAGGGAGGAAGGGCGGCACAGATACGCAGTATTTT. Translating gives CASSQGRKGGTDTQYF.

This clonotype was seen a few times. The CDR3 sequence: CASSLGVSREQYF. CDR3 DNA sequence: TGCGCCAGCAGCTTGGGCGTCAGTCGCGAGCAGTACTTC. This chain connects TRBV5-1 to TRBJ2-7; unclear D gene. CDR1 SGHRS and CDR2 YFSETQ come from the germline V gene. The CDR3 sequence is 13 residues long. V lost 0 bases and J 6 bases, leaving 10 bases between the germline ends.

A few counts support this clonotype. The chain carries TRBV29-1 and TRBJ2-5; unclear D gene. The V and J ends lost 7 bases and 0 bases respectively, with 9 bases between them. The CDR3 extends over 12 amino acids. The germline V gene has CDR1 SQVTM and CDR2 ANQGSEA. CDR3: CSALSDQETQYF. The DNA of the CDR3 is TGCAGCGCCTTATCAGACCAAGAGACCCAGTACTTC.

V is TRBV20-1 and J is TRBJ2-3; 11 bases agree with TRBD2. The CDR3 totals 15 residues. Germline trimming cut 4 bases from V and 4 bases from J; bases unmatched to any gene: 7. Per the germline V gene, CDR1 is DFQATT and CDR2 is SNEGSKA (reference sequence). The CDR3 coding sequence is TGCAGTGCTATGGGGGCTAGCGGGGGGCCAGATACGCAGTATTTT. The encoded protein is CSAMGASGGPDTQYF.

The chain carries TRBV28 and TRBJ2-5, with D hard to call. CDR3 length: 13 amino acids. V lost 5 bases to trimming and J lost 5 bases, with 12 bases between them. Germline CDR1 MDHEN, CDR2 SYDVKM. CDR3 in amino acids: CASSQRRRETQYF. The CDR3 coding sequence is TGTGCCAGCAGTCAAAGGCGGCGGGAGACCCAGTACTTC. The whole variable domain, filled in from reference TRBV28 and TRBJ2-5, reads DVKVTQSSRYLVKRTGEKVFLECVQDMDHENMFWYRQDPGLGLRLIYFSYDVKMKEKGDIPEGYSVSREKKERFSLILESASTNQTSMYLCASSQRRRETQYFGPGTRLLVL.

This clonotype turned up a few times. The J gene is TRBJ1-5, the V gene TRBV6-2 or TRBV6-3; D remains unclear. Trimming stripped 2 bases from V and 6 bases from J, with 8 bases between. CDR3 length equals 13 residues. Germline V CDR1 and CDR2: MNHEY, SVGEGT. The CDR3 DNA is TGTGCCAGCAGTTACAGGGTATCTCAGCCCCAGCATTTT. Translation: CASSYRVSQPQHF.

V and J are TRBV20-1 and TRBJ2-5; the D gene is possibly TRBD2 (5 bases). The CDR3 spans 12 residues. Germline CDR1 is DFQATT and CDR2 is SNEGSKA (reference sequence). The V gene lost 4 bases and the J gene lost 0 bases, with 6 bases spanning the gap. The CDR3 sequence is CSAKTNQETQYF. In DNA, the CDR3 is TGCAGTGCTAAGACTAACCAAGAGACCCAGTACTTC.

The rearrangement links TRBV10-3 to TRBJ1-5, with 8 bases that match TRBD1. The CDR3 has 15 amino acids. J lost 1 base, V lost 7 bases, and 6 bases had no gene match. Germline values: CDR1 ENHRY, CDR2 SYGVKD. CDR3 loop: CAIKKDRGSNQPQHF. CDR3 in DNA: TGTGCCATCAAAAAAGACAGGGGAAGCAATCAGCCCCAGCATTTT.